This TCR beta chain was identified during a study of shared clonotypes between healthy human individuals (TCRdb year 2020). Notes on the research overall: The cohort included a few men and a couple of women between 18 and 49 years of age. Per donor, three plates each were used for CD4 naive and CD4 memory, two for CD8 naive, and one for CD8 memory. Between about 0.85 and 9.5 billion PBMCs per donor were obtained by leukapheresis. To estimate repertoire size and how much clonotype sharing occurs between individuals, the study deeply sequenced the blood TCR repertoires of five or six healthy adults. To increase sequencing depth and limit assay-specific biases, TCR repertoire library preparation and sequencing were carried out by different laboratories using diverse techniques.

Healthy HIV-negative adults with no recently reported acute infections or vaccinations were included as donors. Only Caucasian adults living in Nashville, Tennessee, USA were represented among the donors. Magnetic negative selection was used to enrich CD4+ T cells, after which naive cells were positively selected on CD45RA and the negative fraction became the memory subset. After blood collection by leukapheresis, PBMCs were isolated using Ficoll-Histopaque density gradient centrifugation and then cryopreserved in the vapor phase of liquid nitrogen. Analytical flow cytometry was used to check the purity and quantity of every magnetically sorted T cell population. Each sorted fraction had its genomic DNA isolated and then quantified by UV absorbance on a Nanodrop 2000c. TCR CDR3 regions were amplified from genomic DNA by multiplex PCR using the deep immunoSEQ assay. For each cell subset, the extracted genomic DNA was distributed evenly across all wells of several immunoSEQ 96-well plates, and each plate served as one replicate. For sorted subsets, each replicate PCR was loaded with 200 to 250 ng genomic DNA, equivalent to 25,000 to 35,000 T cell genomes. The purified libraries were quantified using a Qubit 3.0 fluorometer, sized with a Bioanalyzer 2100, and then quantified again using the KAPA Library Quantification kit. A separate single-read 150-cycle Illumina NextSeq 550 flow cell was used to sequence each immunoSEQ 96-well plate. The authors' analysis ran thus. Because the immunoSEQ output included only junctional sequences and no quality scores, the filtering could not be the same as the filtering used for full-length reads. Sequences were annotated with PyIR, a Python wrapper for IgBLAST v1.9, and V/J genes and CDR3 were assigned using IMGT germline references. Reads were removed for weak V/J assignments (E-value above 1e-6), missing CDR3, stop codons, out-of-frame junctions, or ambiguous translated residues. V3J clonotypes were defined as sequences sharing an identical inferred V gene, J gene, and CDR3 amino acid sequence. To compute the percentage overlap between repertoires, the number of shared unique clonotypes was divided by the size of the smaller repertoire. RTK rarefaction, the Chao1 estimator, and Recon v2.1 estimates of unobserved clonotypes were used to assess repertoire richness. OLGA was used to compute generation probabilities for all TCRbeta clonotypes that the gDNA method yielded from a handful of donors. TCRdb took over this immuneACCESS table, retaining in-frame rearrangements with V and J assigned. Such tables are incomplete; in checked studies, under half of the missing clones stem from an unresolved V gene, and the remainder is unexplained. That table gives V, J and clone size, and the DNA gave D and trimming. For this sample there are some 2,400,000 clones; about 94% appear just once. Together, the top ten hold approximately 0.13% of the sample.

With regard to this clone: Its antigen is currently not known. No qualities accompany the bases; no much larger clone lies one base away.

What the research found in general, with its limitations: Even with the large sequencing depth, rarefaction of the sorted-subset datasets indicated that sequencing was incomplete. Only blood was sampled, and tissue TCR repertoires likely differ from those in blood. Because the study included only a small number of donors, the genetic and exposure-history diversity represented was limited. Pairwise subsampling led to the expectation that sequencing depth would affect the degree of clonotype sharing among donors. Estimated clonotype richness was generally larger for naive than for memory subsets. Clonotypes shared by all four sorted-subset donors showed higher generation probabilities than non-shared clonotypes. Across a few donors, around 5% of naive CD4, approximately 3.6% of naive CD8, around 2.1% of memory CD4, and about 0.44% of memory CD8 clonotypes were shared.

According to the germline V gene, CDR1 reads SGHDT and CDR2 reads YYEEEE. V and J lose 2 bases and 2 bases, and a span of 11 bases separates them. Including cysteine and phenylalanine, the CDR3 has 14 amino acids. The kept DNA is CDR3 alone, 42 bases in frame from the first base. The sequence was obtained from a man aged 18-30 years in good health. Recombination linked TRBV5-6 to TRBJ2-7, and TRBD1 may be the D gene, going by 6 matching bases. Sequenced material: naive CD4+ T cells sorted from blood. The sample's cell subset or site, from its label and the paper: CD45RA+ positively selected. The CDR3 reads CASSLRQVTYEQYF. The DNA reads TGTGCCAGCAGCTTACGACAGGTGACCTACGAGCAGTACTTC.